The 14 T cell receptor beta chains in this list originate from one sample, sequenced in a study of T cell repertoires in cytomegalovirus infection. TCRdb reprocessed the reads via MiXCR and lists one record per CDR3 protein. The sample shows a few hundred thousand distinct CDR3 sequences, under 45% of them seen only once. These receptors have no known antigen. This specimen was cultured PBMCs, taken from culture after CMV antigen stimulation. Receptors were obtained from a human donor in good health (CMV status not recorded). Some clones in this sample may be carry-over from other donors' samples.

As to this clonotype: A read error may be the cause here, since a much bigger clone is one base away. V usage is TRBV7-2 and J usage is TRBJ2-3; 9 bases agree with TRBD2. Germline V gene lookup returns CDR1 SGHTA and CDR2 FQGNSA. This CDR3 has 18 amino acids. CDR3 in amino acids: CASSLEVPLAGVSDPQYF. The CDR3 bases are TGTGCCAGCAGCTTAGAAGTCCCACTAGCGGGCGTGTCAGATCCGCAGTATTTT.

The gene calls are TRBV7-8 and TRBJ2-7; 7 bases map to TRBD1. Trimming took 5 bases from V and 1 from J; bases not matched to a gene: 8. The germline gives CDR1 SGHVS, CDR2 FQNEAQ. This CDR3 is built from 15 residues. The DNA for the CDR3 is TGTGCCAGCAGCCAGAGACAGGGACCATCCTACGAGCAGTACTTC. Amino acid sequence: CASSQRQGPSYEQYF. The complete variable domain, with remaining parts taken from reference TRBV7-8 and TRBJ2-7, reads GAGVSQSPRYKVAKRGQDVALRCDPISGHVSLFWYQQALGQGPEFLTYFQNEAQLDKSGLPSDRFFAERPEGSVSTLKIQRTQQEDSAVYLCASSQRQGPSYEQYFGPGTRLTVT.

This clonotype showed up just a few times. J is TRBJ1-1 and V is TRBV12-3 or TRBV12-4; D gene uncertain. This CDR3 region has 13 residues. Trimming pared 6 bases from V and 5 bases from J, leaving 13 bases between. CDR3 DNA sequence: TGTGCCAGCAGCCCCATTAGGGTTACTGAAGCTTTCTTT. Amino acid sequence: CASSPIRVTEAFF.

The chain has TRBV27 and TRBJ1-5, with unresolved D. The CDR3 has 13 residues. Germline V gene data show CDR1 as MNHEY and CDR2 as SMNVEV (reference sequence). Trimming took 3 bases from V and 8 from J, leaving 11 bases between them. The CDR3 sequence is CASSFGLFEPQHF. The CDR3 DNA is TGTGCCAGCAGTTTCGGGCTGTTTGAGCCCCAGCATTTT.

The gene calls are TRBV20-1 and TRBJ1-5; no firm D call. Per the germline V gene, CDR1 is DFQATT and CDR2 is SNEGSKA (reference sequence). V was shortened by 6 bases and J by 5 bases, with 14 bases between the two germline ends. The length of the CDR3 is 13 residues. CDR3 in amino acids: CSAFGEVDQPQHF. The CDR3 coding sequence is TGCAGTGCCTTCGGGGAGGTTGATCAGCCCCAGCATTTT.

The CDR3 coding sequence is TGCGCCAGCAGCCAAGAGGCTAGGGGGAGGCGAGATACGCAGTATTTT. It codes for CASSQEARGRRDTQYF. V is TRBV4-1 and J is TRBJ2-3, with D perhaps TRBD1 or TRBD2 (6 bases each). This CDR3 has 16 amino acids. Germline V gene lookup returns CDR1 MGHRA and CDR2 YSYEKL. The ends were cut back, 0 bases at V and 5 bases at J, with 15 bases in the middle.

CDR3: CASTYNPGDHEQYF. CDR3 DNA sequence: TGTGCCAGTACCTACAACCCGGGGGACCACGAGCAGTACTTC. This chain connects TRBV19 to TRBJ2-7; D is perhaps TRBD2 (6 bases). V was trimmed by 7 bases and J by 5 bases, leaving 18 bases between them. The germline V gene has CDR1 LNHDA and CDR2 SQIVND (reference sequence). CDR3 length: 14 residues.

This clonotype appeared a few times. The rearrangement joins TRBV7-2 to TRBJ1-6; D remains ambiguous. Looked up from germline, CDR1 is SGHTA and CDR2 is FQGNSA. The CDR3 is made up of 15 amino acids. Deletions cut 4 bases from V and 7 bases from J, with 14 bases between. CDR3 loop: CASSSTGQANSPLHF. In nucleotides, the CDR3 is TGTGCCAGCAGCTCGACGGGCCAGGCCAATTCACCCCTCCACTTT.

The genes are TRBV12-3 or TRBV12-4 and TRBJ2-7; TRBD2 aligns across 7 bases. The CDR3 contains 14 residues. The J segment lost 2 bases and the V segment lost 7 bases, leaving 8 bases of the junction unmatched. The CDR3 region has the DNA TGTGCCAGCACGGGGGGAATAGGACCCTACGAGCAGTACTTC. Translated, it gives CASTGGIGPYEQYF.

J is TRBJ1-4 and V is TRBV6-8, with D possibly TRBD1 on 6 matching bases. This CDR3 spans 16 amino acids. Germline V gene sequence: CDR1 MNHGY, CDR2 SAAAGT. V was shortened by 4 bases and J by 0 bases, with 12 bases between the two germline ends. Here the CDR3 reads CASSSTGPTTNEKLFF. The CDR3 DNA reads TGTGCCAGCAGTTCTACAGGGCCCACAACTAATGAAAAACTGTTTTTT.

V is TRBV7-2 and J is TRBJ2-1, with a weak D call TRBD2 (5 bases). Germline lookup yields CDR1 SGHTA and CDR2 FQGNSA. The CDR3 covers 13 residues. V was pared by 6 bases and J by 6 bases, with 12 bases between. CDR3 DNA: TGTGCCAGCAGTTCTAGGACTGTCAATGAGCAGTTCTTC. It specifies CASSSRTVNEQFF.

The gene calls are TRBV7-8 and TRBJ2-7; a weak D match, TRBD2 (6 bases). V was shortened by 2 bases and J by 0 bases, with 11 bases between the two germline ends. The CDR3 loop spans 15 amino acids. Germline loops: CDR1 SGHVS, CDR2 FQNEAQ. In DNA, the CDR3 is TGTGCCAGCAGCTTACTAGGCGGGAACTCCTACGAGCAGTACTTC. Its protein is CASSLLGGNSYEQYF.

This clonotype was detected ten times or more. The rearrangement joins TRBV7-2 to TRBJ2-1; TRBD1 agrees at 7 bases. V dropped 1 base and J dropped 3; count of bases not matched to a gene: 3. The CDR3 is 15 residues long. Germline CDR1 reads SGHTA; CDR2 reads FQGNSA. The CDR3: CASSLEQGYYNEQFF. In nucleotides, the CDR3 is TGTGCCAGCAGCTTAGAACAGGGGTACTACAATGAGCAGTTCTTC.

A few counts support this clonotype. The rearrangement links TRBV27 to TRBJ1-1; D is possibly TRBD1 (6 bases). V was pared by 2 bases and J by 4 bases, with 14 bases between. The CDR3 contains 15 residues. Germline-derived CDR1 and CDR2 are MNHEY and SMNVEV (reference sequence). As DNA, the CDR3 is TGTGCCAGCAGTTTAGCCGGAACAGGGTCCACTGAAGCTTTCTTT. Translating gives CASSLAGTGSTEAFF.